The clone carrying this T cell receptor beta chain was seen many times. The antigen remains unidentified. These data originate in a study of shared clonotypes between healthy human individuals. Study-level results: Unshared clonotypes carried lower generation probabilities than those common to all four donors. Clonotypes that were shared across a few donors made up around 5% of naive CD4 clonotypes. Specimens sampled were limited to blood, with tissue repertoires likely differing.

Germline V lookup: CDR1 MNHEY, CDR2 SVGAGI. This CDR3 contains 13 residues. Trimming took 6 bases from V and 5 from J, leaving 10 bases between them. The test was conducted at deep level. Profiling relied on immunoSEQ multiplex PCR, and the TCRdb table lists in-frame clones only, not all of them. The repertoire holds approximately 320,000 clones, with approximately 74% as singletons. Source material: memory CD4+ T cells sorted from blood. As to subset: CD45RA-negative fraction. The source is a young man in good health. The gene calls are TRBV6-5 and TRBJ1-4; possible D gene TRBD1, 6 bases. In nucleotides, the CDR3 is TGTGCCAGCAGAAGACAGGAGAATGAAAAACTGTTTTTT. Residues: CASRRQENEKLFF.